The clone carrying this T cell receptor (beta chain) has a count of ten or more. Antigen specificity is unknown. This sample is drawn from a study of T cells in Graves' hyperthyroidism and ophthalmopathy. Study outcomes and limitations: Among thyroid clonotypes expanded above 0.001, most also appeared in blood.

What was amplified from RNA transcripts were TCR beta CDR3 regions. An initial round of RT-PCR targeting the TCR CDR3 relied on the HTBI primer set. TCRdb itself ran the multiplex PCR reads through MiXCR, one entry per CDR3 protein. The sample holds about 740,000 distinct CDR3 sequences, less than 15% seen once. Cells are PBMCs isolated from more than 8.5 ml of fresh blood. Looked up from germline, CDR1 is SGHTA and CDR2 is FQGNSA. Trimming removed 2 bases from V and 9 bases from J; junction bases left unmatched: 7. The length of the CDR3 is 14 residues. The sequence was obtained from a woman between 18 and 30 years old with Graves' hyperthyroidism. The genes are TRBV7-2 and TRBJ2-1; 7 bases map to TRBD2. What was sequenced was blood. In DNA form, the CDR3 reads TGTGCCAGCAGCTTAAGCCCTGGCGGGAGTGAGCAGTTCTTC. It is translated as CASSLSPGGSEQFF. The full variable domain, its missing parts supplied by reference TRBV7-2 and TRBJ2-1, is GAGVSQSPSNKVTEKGKDVELRCDPISGHTALYWYRQSLGQGLEFLIYFQGNSAPDKSGLPSDRFSAERTGGSVSTLTIQRTQQEDSAVYLCASSLSPGGSEQFFGPGTRLTVL.